This T cell receptor beta chain comes out of a study of tumor-infiltrating lymphocytes in localized non-small cell lung cancer. Study in general: Some samples were collected after neoadjuvant chemotherapy; smokers, never-smokers and several histologies were included. From each patient, both tumor and uninvolved lung, non-adjacent to tumor, were sampled.

From germline, CDR1 is SGHNT and CDR2 YENEEA. The CDR3 is 14 amino acids. Measured with immunoSEQ multiplex PCR; TCRdb has only the in-frame clones, and not every one. The sample lists under 25,000 clones, approximately 71% occurring once. Study conclusions and caveats: TCR sequencing covered a subset of patients with enough tissue.

Worth noting for this clone: Its antigen remains unidentified.

Material: lung tumor tissue. This chain links TRBV11-3 with TRBJ2-5; perhaps TRBD2 as D (6 bases). TRBJ2-7 explains the end of the DNA better; the J call may be wrong. The receptor's source is a human donor with non-small cell lung cancer. CDR3: CASSLTGTGYEQYF. CDR3 nucleotide sequence: TGTGCCAGCAGCCTCACCGGGACTGGCTACGAGCAGTACTTC.